These T cell receptor beta chains were read from a single sample in a study of T cell responses to AZD1222 COVID-19 vaccine. The method was immunoSEQ multiplex PCR; TCRdb's version includes in-frame clones alone and lacks a portion of them. This sample has over 100,000 clones, with roughly 86% found just once. The source material was peripheral blood, sampled 28 days after the second AZD1222 dose. These receptors were collected from an adult who received the AZD1222 COVID-19 vaccine. The CDR3 runs from the conserved cysteine through the conserved F or W. A D gene is named only where the DNA matches it firmly. Clone sizes are given selectively: once, few, many, or a class where the clone is expanded.

NA	NA	TRBV28	TRBJ1-2	11	TGTGCCATGCTGGGCCCCTATGGCTACACCTTC	CAMLGPYGYTF
once	NA	TRBV12-3/TRBV12-4	TRBJ2-5	12	TGTGCCAGCGGCCGGGGAAAAGAGACCCAGTACTTC	CASGRGKETQYF
NA	TRBD2	TRBV5-1	TRBJ2-1	17	TGCGCCAGCAGCTTGGCCGTGGGGCTAGCGGGAGGTAATGAGCAGTTCTTC	CASSLAVGLAGGNEQFF
NA	TRBD2	TRBV12-3/TRBV12-4	TRBJ2-1	12	TGTGCCAGCCGGGCGGGGGTGAATGAGCAGTTCTTC	CASRAGVNEQFF
NA	NA	TRBV5-1	TRBJ1-6	14	TGCGCCAGCAGTCATGAAAGGGCGCGATCACCCCTCCACTTT	CASSHERARSPLHF
few	NA	TRBV5-5	TRBJ1-1	16	TGTGCCAGCAGCACCGGACCTCTCACCTATCTCGCTGAAGCTTTCTTT	CASSTGPLTYLAEAFF
NA	NA	TRBV7-9	TRBJ2-2	14	TGTGCCAGCACCCTCGCCCCGGGCACCGGGGAGCTGTTTTTT	CASTLAPGTGELFF
NA	TRBD2	TRBV28	TRBJ2-7	15	TGTGCCAGCAGGCCGGCTAGCGGGAGTATCTACGAGCAGTACTTC	CASRPASGSIYEQYF
once	TRBD1	TRBV9	TRBJ1-1	15	TGTGCCAGCAGCGTAGTCAGGGGGCCGAACACTGAAGCTTTCTTT	CASSVVRGPNTEAFF
NA	NA	TRBV7-9	TRBJ2-1	19	TGTGCCAGCAGCTTAAGACAGGGGACAAGGACTAGTGCATTCGATGAGCAGTTCTTC	CASSLRQGTRTSAFDEQFF
once	NA	TRBV5-5	TRBJ2-4	19	TGTGCCAGCAGCTTGGCCCGACAGGAAGTATATCTAGCCAAAAACATTCAGTACTTC	CASSLARQEVYLAKNIQYF
once	NA	TRBV14	TRBJ2-7	12	TGTGCCAGCAGCCAAGTAATCTACGAGCAGTACTTC	CASSQVIYEQYF
NA	NA	TRBV7-6	TRBJ2-7	13	TGTGCCAGCAGCGCCCCCAGCTCCTACGAGCAGTACTTC	CASSAPSSYEQYF
NA	NA	TRBV7-9	TRBJ2-7	17	TGTGCCAGCAGCCCGACTAAAGTTCCCCCCTTTCGGGACGAGCAGTACTTC	CASSPTKVPPFRDEQYF
NA	NA	TRBV11-2	TRBJ1-2	17	TGTGCCAGCAGCATAAGCGGCAGAAGGGCATCGTTCTATGGCTACACCTTC	CASSISGRRASFYGYTF
NA	NA	TRBV4-3	TRBJ2-7	16	TGCGCCAGCAGCCAAGTCCCGGGGCCCCTCTCCTACGAGCAGTACTTC	CASSQVPGPLSYEQYF
once	TRBD1	TRBV9	TRBJ2-2	13	TGTGCCAGCAGCAGGGGGCTGATCGGGGAGCTGTTTTTT	CASSRGLIGELFF
NA	NA	TRBV11-3	TRBJ1-2	15	TGTGCCAACTCCTCCAGGCCATCATTAAACTATGGCTACACCTTC	CANSSRPSLNYGYTF
NA	TRBD1	TRBV10-3	TRBJ1-3	16	TGTGCCATCAGTGAGACGCTAAGGACAGGGGGAAACACCATATATTTT	CAISETLRTGGNTIYF